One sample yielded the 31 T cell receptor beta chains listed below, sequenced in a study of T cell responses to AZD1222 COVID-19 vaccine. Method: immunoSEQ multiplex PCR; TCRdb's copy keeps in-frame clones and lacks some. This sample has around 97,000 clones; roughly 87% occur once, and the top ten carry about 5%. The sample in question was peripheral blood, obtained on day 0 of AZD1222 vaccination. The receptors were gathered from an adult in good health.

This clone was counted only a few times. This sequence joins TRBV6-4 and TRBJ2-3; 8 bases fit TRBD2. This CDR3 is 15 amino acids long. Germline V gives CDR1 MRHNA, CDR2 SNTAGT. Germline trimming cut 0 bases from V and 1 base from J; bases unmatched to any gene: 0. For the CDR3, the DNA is TGTGCCAGCAGTGACTCGCGGGGGGGCACAGATACGCAGTATTTT. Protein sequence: CASSDSRGGTDTQYF.

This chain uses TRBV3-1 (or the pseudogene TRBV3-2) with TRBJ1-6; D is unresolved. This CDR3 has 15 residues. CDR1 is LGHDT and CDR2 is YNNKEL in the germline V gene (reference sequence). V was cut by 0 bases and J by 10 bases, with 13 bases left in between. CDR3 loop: CASSQDAGGGSPLHF. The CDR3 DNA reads TGTGCCAGCAGCCAAGATGCGGGAGGAGGGTCACCCCTCCACTTT.

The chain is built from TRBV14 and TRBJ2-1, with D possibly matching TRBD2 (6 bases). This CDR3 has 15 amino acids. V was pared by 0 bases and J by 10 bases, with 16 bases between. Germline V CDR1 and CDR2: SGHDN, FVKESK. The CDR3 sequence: CASSQDRAVAGEQFF. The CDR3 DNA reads TGTGCCAGCAGCCAAGATCGGGCCGTGGCGGGGGAGCAGTTCTTC.

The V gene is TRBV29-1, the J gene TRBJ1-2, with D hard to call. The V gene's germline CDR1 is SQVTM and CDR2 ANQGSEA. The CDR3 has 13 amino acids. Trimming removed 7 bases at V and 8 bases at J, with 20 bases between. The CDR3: CSACDYESGGYTF. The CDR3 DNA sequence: TGCAGCGCTTGCGACTACGAAAGCGGAGGCTACACCTTC. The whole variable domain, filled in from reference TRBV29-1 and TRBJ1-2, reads SAVISQKPSRDICQRGTSLTIQCQVDSQVTMMFWYRQQPGQSLTLIATANQGSEATYESGFVIDKFPISRPNLTFSTLTVSNMSPEDSSIYLCSACDYESGGYTFGSGTRLTVV.

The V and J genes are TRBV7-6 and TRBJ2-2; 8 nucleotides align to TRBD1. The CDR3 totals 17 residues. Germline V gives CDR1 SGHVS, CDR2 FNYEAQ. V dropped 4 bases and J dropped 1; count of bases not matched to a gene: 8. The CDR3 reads CASSSWGTGLNTGELFF. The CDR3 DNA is TGTGCCAGCAGCTCTTGGGGGACAGGACTGAACACCGGGGAGCTGTTTTTT. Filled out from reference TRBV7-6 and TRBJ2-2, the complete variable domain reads GAGVSQSPRYKVTKRGQDVALRCDPISGHVSLYWYRQALGQGPEFLTYFNYEAQQDKSGLPNDRFSAERPEGSISTLTIQRTEQRDSAMYRCASSSWGTGLNTGELFFGEGSRLTVL.

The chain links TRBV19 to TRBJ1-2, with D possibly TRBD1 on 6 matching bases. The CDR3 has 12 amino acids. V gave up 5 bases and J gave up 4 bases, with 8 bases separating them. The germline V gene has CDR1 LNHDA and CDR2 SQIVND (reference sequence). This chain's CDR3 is CASSLGGYGYTF. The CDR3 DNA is TGTGCCAGTAGTCTAGGGGGCTATGGCTACACCTTC.

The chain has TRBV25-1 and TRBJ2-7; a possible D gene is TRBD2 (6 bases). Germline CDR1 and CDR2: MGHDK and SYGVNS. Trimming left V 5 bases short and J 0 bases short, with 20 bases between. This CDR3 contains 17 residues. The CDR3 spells CASSSLRDGMVSYEQYF. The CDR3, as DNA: TGTGCCAGCAGTTCTCTGCGGGACGGAATGGTCTCCTACGAGCAGTACTTC.

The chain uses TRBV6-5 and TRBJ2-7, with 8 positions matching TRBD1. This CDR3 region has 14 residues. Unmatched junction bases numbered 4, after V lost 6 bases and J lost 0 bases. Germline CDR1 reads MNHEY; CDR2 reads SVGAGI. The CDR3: CASRRGQGSYEQYF. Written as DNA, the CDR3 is TGTGCCAGCAGACGCGGACAGGGCTCCTACGAGCAGTACTTC.

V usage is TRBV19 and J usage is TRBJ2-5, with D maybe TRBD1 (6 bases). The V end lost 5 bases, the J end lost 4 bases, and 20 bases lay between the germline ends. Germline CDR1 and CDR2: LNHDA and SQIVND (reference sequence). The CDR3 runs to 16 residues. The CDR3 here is CASSHGQLFAGETQYF. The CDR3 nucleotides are TGTGCCAGTAGTCATGGACAGTTGTTTGCCGGAGAGACCCAGTACTTC. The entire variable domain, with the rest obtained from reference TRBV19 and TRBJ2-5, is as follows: DGGITQSPKYLFRKEGQNVTLSCEQNLNHDAMYWYRQDPGQGLRLIYYSQIVNDFQKGDIAEGYSVSREKKESFPLTVTSAQKNPTAFYLCASSHGQLFAGETQYFGPGTRLLVL.

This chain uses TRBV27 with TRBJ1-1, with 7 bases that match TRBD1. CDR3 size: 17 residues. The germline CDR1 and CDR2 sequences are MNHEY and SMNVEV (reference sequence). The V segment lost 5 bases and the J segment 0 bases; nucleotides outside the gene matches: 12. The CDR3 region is CASSPGTAPFMNTEAFF. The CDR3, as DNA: TGTGCCAGCAGTCCCGGGACAGCCCCGTTCATGAACACTGAAGCTTTCTTT.

The CDR3 loop reads CASSYEQRYGYTF. CDR3 DNA sequence: TGTGCCAGCAGTTACGAGCAGCGCTATGGCTACACCTTC. The V and J genes are TRBV6-2 or TRBV6-3 and TRBJ1-2; D unresolved. The length of the CDR3 is 13 residues. The germline V gene has CDR1 MNHEY and CDR2 SVGEGT. V was cut by 2 bases and J by 4 bases, with 8 bases left in between.

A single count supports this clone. The CDR3 coding sequence is TGTGCCAGCAGCTTAGGGGGACGGTTCTCTGGAAACACCATATATTTT. This sequence encodes CASSLGGRFSGNTIYF. This sequence joins TRBV7-6 and TRBJ1-3; TRBD1 is a possible D gene (5 bases). The CDR3 loop spans 16 amino acids. V dropped 1 base and J dropped 0 bases, with 10 bases sitting between them. CDR1 and CDR2 from the germline V gene are SGHVS and FNYEAQ.

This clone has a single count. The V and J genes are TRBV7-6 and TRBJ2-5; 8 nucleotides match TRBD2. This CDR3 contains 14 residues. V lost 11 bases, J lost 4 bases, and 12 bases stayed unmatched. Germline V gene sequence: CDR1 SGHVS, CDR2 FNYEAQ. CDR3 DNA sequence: TGTGCCTCGCACGACGGGAGGGACGGAGAGACCCAGTACTTC. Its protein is CASHDGRDGETQYF. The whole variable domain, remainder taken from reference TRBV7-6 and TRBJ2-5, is GAGVSQSPRYKVTKRGQDVALRCDPISGHVSLYWYRQALGQGPEFLTYFNYEAQQDKSGLPNDRFSAERPEGSISTLTIQRTEQRDSAMYRCASHDGRDGETQYFGPGTRLLVL.

CDR3 sequence: CASSFGWGSPYEQYF. In nucleotides, the CDR3 is TGTGCCAGCAGCTTTGGGTGGGGCAGTCCCTACGAGCAGTACTTC. The chain carries TRBV7-9 and TRBJ2-7; D possibly corresponds to TRBD1 (5 bases). Trimming cost V 3 bases and J 2 bases, with 14 bases left between them. Germline CDR1 is SEHNR and CDR2 is FQNEAQ (reference sequence). The CDR3 runs to 15 residues.

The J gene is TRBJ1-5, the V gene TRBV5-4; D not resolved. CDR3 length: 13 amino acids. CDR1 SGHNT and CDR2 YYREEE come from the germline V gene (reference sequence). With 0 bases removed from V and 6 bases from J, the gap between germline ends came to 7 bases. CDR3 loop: CASSLDGGQPQHF. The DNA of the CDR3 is TGTGCCAGCAGCTTGGACGGAGGTCAGCCCCAGCATTTT.

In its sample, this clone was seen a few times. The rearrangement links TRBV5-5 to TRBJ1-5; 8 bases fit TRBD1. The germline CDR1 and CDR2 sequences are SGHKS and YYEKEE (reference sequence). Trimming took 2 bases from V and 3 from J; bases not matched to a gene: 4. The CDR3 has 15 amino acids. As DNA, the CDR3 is TGTGCCAGCAGCTTTGGGACAGGAACCAATCAGCCCCAGCATTTT. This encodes CASSFGTGTNQPQHF. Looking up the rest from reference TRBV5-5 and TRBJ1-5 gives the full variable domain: DAGVTQSPTHLIKTRGQQVTLRCSPISGHKSVSWYQQVLGQGPQFIFQYYEKEERGRGNFPDRFSARQFPNYSSELNVNALLLGDSALYLCASSFGTGTNQPQHFGDGTRLSIL.

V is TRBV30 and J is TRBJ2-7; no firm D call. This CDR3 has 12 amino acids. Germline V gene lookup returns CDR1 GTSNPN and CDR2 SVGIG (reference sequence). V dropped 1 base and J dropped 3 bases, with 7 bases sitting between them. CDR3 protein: CAWSETSYEQYF. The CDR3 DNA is TGTGCCTGGAGTGAGACCAGCTACGAGCAGTACTTC.

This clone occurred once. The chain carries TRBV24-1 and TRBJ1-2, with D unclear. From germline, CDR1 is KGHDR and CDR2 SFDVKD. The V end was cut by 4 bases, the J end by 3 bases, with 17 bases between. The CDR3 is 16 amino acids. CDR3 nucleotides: TGTGCCACCAGTGACAAAGACCCAAACGGCGACTATGGCTACACCTTC. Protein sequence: CATSDKDPNGDYGYTF.

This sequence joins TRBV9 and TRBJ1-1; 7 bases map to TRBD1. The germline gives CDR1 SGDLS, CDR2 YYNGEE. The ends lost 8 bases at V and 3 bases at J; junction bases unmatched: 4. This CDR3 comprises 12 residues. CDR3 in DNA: TGTGCCAGAACAGGGGCCGACACTGAAGCTTTCTTT. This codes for CARTGADTEAFF.

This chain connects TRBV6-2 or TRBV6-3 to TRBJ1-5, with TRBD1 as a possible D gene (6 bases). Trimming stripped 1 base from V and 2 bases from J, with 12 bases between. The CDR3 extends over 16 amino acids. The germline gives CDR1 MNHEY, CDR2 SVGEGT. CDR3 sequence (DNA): TGTGCCAGCAGTTACTGGGGGGGCTCTGGCAATCAGCCCCAGCATTTT. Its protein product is CASSYWGGSGNQPQHF.

In DNA form, the CDR3 reads TGTGCCAGCAGCACCCGACAGGGCTGGGGGAACACTGAAGCTTTCTTT. As protein: CASSTRQGWGNTEAFF. The rearrangement links TRBV11-3 to TRBJ1-1; 7 bases align to TRBD1. The CDR3 is 16 residues long. Per the germline V gene, CDR1 is SGHNT and CDR2 is YENEEA. V dropped 5 bases and J dropped 1; count of bases not matched to a gene: 10. The whole variable domain, filled in from reference TRBV11-3 and TRBJ1-1, reads EAGVVQSPRYKIIEKKQPVAFWCNPISGHNTLYWYLQNLGQGPELLIRYENEEAVDDSQLPKDRFSAERLKGVDSTLKIQPAELGDSAVYLCASSTRQGWGNTEAFFGQGTRLTVV.

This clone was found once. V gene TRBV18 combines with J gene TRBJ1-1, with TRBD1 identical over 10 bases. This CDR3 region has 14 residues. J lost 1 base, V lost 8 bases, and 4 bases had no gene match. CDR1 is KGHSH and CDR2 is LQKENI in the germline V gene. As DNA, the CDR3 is TGTGCCAGCAAACGGGACAGGGGGAACACTGAAGCTTTCTTT. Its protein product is CASKRDRGNTEAFF.

The CDR3 DNA reads as TGTGCCAGCAGTGGACAGGGGTCTGTAAGCTCCTATAATTCACCCCTCCACTTT. This gives the protein CASSGQGSVSSYNSPLHF. The chain joins TRBV6-1 to TRBJ1-6; 8 bases match TRBD1. Germline-derived CDR1 and CDR2 are MNHNS and SASEGT. V trimming: 4 bases; J trimming: 0 bases; junction bases outside the gene matches: 8. The CDR3 covers 18 residues.

The CDR3 is CASSEDLERAEQFF. The CDR3 DNA reads as TGTGCCAGCAGTGAGGACCTAGAACGAGCGGAGCAGTTCTTC. This chain uses TRBV6-4 with TRBJ2-1; D is ambiguous. CDR3 length: 14 residues. Trimming stripped 3 bases from V and 10 bases from J, with 16 bases between. Germline V gives CDR1 MRHNA, CDR2 SNTAGT.

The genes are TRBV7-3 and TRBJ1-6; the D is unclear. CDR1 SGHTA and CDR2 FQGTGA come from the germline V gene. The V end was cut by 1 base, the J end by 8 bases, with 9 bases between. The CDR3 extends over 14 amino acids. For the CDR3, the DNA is TGTGCCAGCAGCTTAATGGGGTGGGATTCACCCCTCCACTTT. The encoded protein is CASSLMGWDSPLHF.

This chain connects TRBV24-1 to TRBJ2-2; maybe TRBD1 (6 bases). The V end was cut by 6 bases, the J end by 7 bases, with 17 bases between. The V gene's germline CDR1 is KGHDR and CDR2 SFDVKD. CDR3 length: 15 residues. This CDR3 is CATSSSSTGHGELFF. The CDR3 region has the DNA TGTGCCACCAGTTCCTCTTCTACAGGGCACGGGGAGCTGTTTTTT.

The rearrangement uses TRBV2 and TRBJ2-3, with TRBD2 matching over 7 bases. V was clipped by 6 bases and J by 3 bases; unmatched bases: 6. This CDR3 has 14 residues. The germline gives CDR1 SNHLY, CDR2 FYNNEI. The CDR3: CASRGRGGTDTQYF. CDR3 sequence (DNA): TGTGCCAGCAGGGGACGCGGGGGTACAGATACGCAGTATTTT.

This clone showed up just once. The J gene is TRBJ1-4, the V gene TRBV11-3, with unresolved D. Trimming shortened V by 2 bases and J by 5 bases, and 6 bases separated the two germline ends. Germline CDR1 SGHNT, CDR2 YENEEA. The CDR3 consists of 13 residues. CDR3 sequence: CASSLTGNEKLFF. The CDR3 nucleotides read TGTGCCAGCAGCTTAACCGGGAATGAAAAACTGTTTTTT.

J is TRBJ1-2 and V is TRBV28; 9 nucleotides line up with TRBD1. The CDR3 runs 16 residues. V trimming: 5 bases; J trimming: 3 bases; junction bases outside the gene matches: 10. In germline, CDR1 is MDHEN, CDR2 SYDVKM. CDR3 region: CASSRWDRATHYGYTF. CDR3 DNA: TGTGCCAGCAGTCGGTGGGACAGGGCCACCCACTATGGCTACACCTTC.

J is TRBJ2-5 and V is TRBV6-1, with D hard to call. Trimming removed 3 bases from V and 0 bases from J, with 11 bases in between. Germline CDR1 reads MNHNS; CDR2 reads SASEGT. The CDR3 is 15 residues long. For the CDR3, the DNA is TGTGCCAGCAGTGACCCAGGCCGCTACCAAGAGACCCAGTACTTC. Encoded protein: CASSDPGRYQETQYF.

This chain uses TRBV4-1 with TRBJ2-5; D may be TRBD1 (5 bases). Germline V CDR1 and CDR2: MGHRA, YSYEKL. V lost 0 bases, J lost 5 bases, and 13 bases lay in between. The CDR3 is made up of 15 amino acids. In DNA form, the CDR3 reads TGCGCCAGCAGCCAAGAGGGGCTAGTAGGGGAGACCCAGTACTTC. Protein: CASSQEGLVGETQYF.